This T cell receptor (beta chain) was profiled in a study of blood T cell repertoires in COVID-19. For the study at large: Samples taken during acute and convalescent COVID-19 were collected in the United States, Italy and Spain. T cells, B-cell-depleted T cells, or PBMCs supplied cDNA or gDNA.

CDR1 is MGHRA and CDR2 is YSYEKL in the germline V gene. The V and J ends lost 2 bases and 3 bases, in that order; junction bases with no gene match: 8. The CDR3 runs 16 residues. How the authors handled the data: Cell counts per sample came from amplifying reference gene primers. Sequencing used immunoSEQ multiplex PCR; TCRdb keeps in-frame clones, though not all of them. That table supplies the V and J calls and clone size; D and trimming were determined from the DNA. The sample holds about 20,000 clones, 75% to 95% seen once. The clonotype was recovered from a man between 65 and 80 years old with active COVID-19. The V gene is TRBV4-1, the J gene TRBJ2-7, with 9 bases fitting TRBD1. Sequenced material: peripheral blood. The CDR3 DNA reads TGCGCCAGCAGCCAAACCGGGACAGGGTTACTCTACGAGCAGTACTTC. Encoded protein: CASSQTGTGLLYEQYF.